This TCR beta chain emerged from a study of cytomegalovirus exposure and HLA in healthy donors. This clone appeared a single time. The CDR3 runs 15 residues. From germline, CDR1 is KGHSH and CDR2 LQKENI. Deletions cut 2 bases from V and 6 bases from J, with 11 bases between. TCRdb keeps only in-frame clones here, not all; method: immunoSEQ multiplex PCR. The data show about 63,000 clones, with roughly 90% seen just once and 0.95% to 1.5% held by the top ten. V is TRBV18 and J is TRBJ1-6; D may be TRBD1 (6 bases). The material sequenced was PBMCs. This TCR derives from a woman younger than 30 in good health and CMV-seronegative. The CDR3 sequence is CASSPDRTANSPLHF. DNA for the CDR3: TGTGCCAGCTCACCAGACAGGACAGCTAATTCACCCCTCCACTTT. The variable domain in full, completed from reference TRBV18 and TRBJ1-6, reads NAGVMQNPRHLVRRRGQEARLRCSPMKGHSHVYWYRQLPEEGLKFMVYLQKENIIDESGMPKERFSAEFPKEGPSILRIQQVVRGDSAAYFCASSPDRTANSPLHFGNGTRLTVT.